This T cell receptor (beta chain) is drawn from a study of blood T cell repertoires in COVID-19. Background on the study: There were acute and convalescent COVID-19 samples, and they came from the United States, Italy and Spain. T cells, B-cell-depleted T cells, or PBMCs supplied cDNA or gDNA.

Germline CDR1 ENHRY, CDR2 SYGVKD. The CDR3 sequence is 13 residues long. Unmatched junction bases numbered 3, after V lost 6 bases and J lost 3 bases. The method was immunoSEQ multiplex PCR; TCRdb's version includes in-frame clones alone and lacks a portion of them. The sample holds 37,000 or so clones, around nine tenths seen once. The chain links TRBV10-3 to TRBJ1-2; TRBD1 agrees at 8 bases. The sequencing input was peripheral blood. This clonotype was sampled from a man between 65 and 85 years old with acute or convalescent COVID-19. In DNA form, the CDR3 reads TGTGCCATCAGCCCGGACAGGGACTATGGCTACACCTTC. This encodes CAISPDRDYGYTF.